Reported below is one T cell receptor beta chain. V trimming: 4 bases; J trimming: 9 bases; junction bases outside the gene matches: 8. The CDR3 runs to 15 residues. Germline CDR1 is LGHDT and CDR2 is YNNKEL (reference sequence). This specimen belongs to a study of blood T cell repertoires in COVID-19. Study summary: COVID-19 samples collected from the United States, Italy and Spain covered acute and convalescent phases. The analysed material was cDNA or gDNA that came from T cells, B-cell-depleted T cells, or PBMCs.

Authors' analysis steps: From reference gene primer amplification, estimates of nucleated cell counts were derived. Clones were sequenced by immunoSEQ multiplex PCR, and TCRdb holds only the in-frame ones, with some missing. V and J calls and clone size come straight from that table; D and trimming were deduced from the DNA. The sample lists tens of thousands of clones; over 60% were seen once. The Seattle patients joined while their infection was active and were tracked longitudinally afterward. The sequence came from a man aged 65 to 85 with COVID-19, enrolled during active disease. Sequenced material: peripheral blood. The V gene is TRBV3-1 (or the pseudogene TRBV3-2), the J gene TRBJ1-6, with TRBD1 identical over 8 bases. The chain's CDR3 is CASSPQGVLFSPLHF. CDR3 nucleotide sequence: TGTGCCAGCAGCCCACAGGGGGTATTGTTTTCACCCCTCCACTTT.